These 3 T cell receptor beta chains were all obtained from the same sample, sequenced in a study of cytomegalovirus exposure and HLA in healthy donors. Primers included in the PCR were 60 Vbeta and 13 Jbeta primers. Here immunoSEQ multiplex PCR was the method, and the copy in TCRdb shows in-frame clones only, minus some. The table lists more than 95,000 clones, 77% of them singletons, with around 13% in the top ten. The sequencing sample was made of PBMCs. The receptors were sampled from a middle-aged woman in good health and CMV-seropositive.

The genes are TRBV2 and TRBJ1-6; TRBD1 matches at 9 bases. The trim removed 6 bases at V and 8 bases at J, leaving 5 bases unmatched. Germline CDR1 is SNHLY and CDR2 is FYNNEI. The CDR3 length is 14 residues. For the CDR3, the DNA is TGTGCCAGCAGGTCCGGGACAGGGCATTCACCCCTCCACTTT. Protein: CASRSGTGHSPLHF.

The chain has TRBV11-2 and TRBJ2-7, with 8 bases that match TRBD2. The CDR3 covers 14 residues. V dropped 6 bases and J dropped 4; count of bases not matched to a gene: 8. Germline V lookup: CDR1 SGHAT, CDR2 FQNNGV. CDR3 nucleotide sequence: TGTGCCAGCAGTCAGCGGGAGTTGAAGTACGAGCAGTACTTC. Its protein is CASSQRELKYEQYF.

CDR3 DNA sequence: TGTGCCAGCAGTTCCCCCGCAGCGGGGTTAGCCAAAAACATTCAGTACTTC. The encoded protein is CASSSPAAGLAKNIQYF. The chain is built from TRBV28 and TRBJ2-4; the match to TRBD2 covers 7 bases. Trimming removed 4 bases from V and 0 bases from J; junction bases left unmatched: 9. The germline CDR1 and CDR2 sequences are MDHEN and SYDVKM. CDR3 length: 17 residues.